This T cell receptor beta chain was documented in a study of T cells after somatic rescue of genetic block. The CDR3 contains 17 residues. Trimming took 7 bases from V and 3 from J; bases not matched to a gene: 18. Germline CDR1 MDHEN, CDR2 SYDVKM. The table came from immunoSEQ multiplex PCR; TCRdb's copy has only in-frame clones and leaves some out. The sample carries about 12,000 clones, about 74% recorded once. The sequenced sample consisted of peripheral blood mononuclear cells (PBMCs). The gene calls are TRBV28 and TRBJ2-7; TRBD1 matches at 7 bases. The clonotype originates from a boy under 18. CDR3 sequence: CASTSRDSLVSNYEQYF. The CDR3 DNA reads as TGTGCCAGCACCAGCCGGGACAGCCTAGTTAGCAACTACGAGCAGTACTTC.